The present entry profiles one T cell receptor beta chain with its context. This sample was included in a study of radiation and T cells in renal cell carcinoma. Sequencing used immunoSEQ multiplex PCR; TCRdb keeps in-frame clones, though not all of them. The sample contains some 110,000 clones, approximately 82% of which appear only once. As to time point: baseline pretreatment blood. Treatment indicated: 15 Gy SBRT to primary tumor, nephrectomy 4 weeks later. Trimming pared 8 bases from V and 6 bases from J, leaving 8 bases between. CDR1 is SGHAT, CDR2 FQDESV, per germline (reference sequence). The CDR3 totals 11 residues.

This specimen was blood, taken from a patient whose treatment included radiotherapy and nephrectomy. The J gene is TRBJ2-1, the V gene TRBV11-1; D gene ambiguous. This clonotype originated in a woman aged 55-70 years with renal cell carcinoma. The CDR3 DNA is TGTGCCAGCGGCTGGTCCAATGAGCAGTTCTTC. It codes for CASGWSNEQFF.